These 29 T cell receptor beta chains were all obtained from the same sample, sequenced in a study of beta chain features in type 1 diabetes (dated by TCRdb to 2016 to 2018). Overall study results and their limits: In all four CD4+ subsets, TCRB CDR3 length was moderately but significantly shorter in type 1 diabetes patients.

Antigens for these TCRs are unknown. Receptor libraries were prepared by the immunoSEQ multiplex PCR assay. All of the isolated RNA was reverse transcribed with the High Capacity cDNA Reverse Transcription Kit, so expressed TCRB transcripts were sequenced. TCRdb holds this immuneACCESS table with in-frame rearrangements only. Some clones are missing; in checked studies, unresolved V genes explain under half, and the rest has no known cause. A total of hundreds of thousands of clones appear in this sample, roughly a tenth of them only once. Of the sample, approximately 1% falls within the top ten clones. Specimen: central memory CD4+ T cells from blood. The source is a young man with type 1 diabetes.

V and J are TRBV7-2 and TRBJ1-2; the D is unclear. This CDR3 has 16 amino acids. Trimming shortened V by 4 bases and J by 0 bases, and 15 bases separated the two germline ends. The germline V gene encodes CDR1 SGHTA and CDR2 FQGNSA. CDR3 in DNA: TGTGCCAGCAGCTCGCAAGGCCACACTCCTAACTATGGCTACACCTTC. Translating gives CASSSQGHTPNYGYTF.

This clone was seen a handful of times. The J gene is TRBJ1-4, the V gene TRBV5-5; D uncertain. In germline, CDR1 is SGHKS, CDR2 YYEKEE (reference sequence). V lost 2 bases and J 8 bases, leaving 16 bases between the germline ends. This CDR3 comprises 15 residues. CDR3 loop: CASSLGPTGKEKLFF. CDR3 DNA: TGTGCCAGCAGCTTAGGGCCCACCGGAAAGGAAAAACTGTTTTTT.

In its sample, this clone was seen a few times. The chain carries TRBV7-9 and TRBJ1-1, with a possible D match to TRBD1 (5 bases). The CDR3 has 13 amino acids. Germline V gene lookup returns CDR1 SEHNR and CDR2 FQNEAQ (reference sequence). Trimming shortened V by 3 bases and J by 5 bases, and 10 bases separated the two germline ends. CDR3 sequence: CASSFGGETEAFF. The CDR3 nucleotides are TGTGCCAGCAGCTTCGGGGGGGAAACTGAAGCTTTCTTT.

The genes are TRBV14 and TRBJ2-7; D unresolved. The CDR3 spans 12 residues. CDR1 is SGHDN and CDR2 is FVKESK in the germline V gene. V lost 0 bases to trimming and J lost 3 bases, with 3 bases between them. The CDR3 spells CASSQEVYEQYF. CDR3 nucleotide sequence: TGTGCCAGCAGCCAAGAAGTCTACGAGCAGTACTTC.

The chain uses TRBV29-1 and TRBJ1-3, with D perhaps TRBD1 (5 bases). V shed 4 bases and J shed 3 bases, with 16 bases lying between them. Germline CDR1 SQVTM, CDR2 ANQGSEA. The CDR3 is 15 amino acids. The chain's CDR3 is CSVVIQGAVGNTIYF. The DNA of the CDR3 is TGCAGCGTTGTGATTCAGGGAGCGGTTGGAAACACCATATATTTT.

The CDR3, as DNA: TGTGCAAGTCGCTTAGATGGCGCAGGGATTAGGGAAAAACTGTTTTTT. Translating gives CASRLDGAGIREKLFF. The chain employs TRBV12-2 and TRBJ1-4; the table's D call of TRBD1 was not tested on the DNA. TRBV12-2 corresponds to a pseudogene. The CDR3 runs to 16 residues.

V gene TRBV6-9 combines with J gene TRBJ1-6; D unresolved. Deletions cut 3 bases from V and 11 bases from J, with 26 bases between. Germline values: CDR1 MNHGY, CDR2 SVAAGI. The CDR3 runs 18 residues. CDR3 in DNA: TGTGCCAGCAGTTACCGCGTCGGGGATTTCCTCCCATTTACACCCCTCCACTTT. Protein sequence: CASSYRVGDFLPFTPLHF.

This clone appeared a few times. This chain uses TRBV11-2 with TRBJ2-3; D unclear. The CDR3 has 17 residues. The V gene's germline CDR1 is SGHAT and CDR2 FQNNGV. V was clipped by 1 base and J by 2 bases, with 16 bases between them. CDR3 in DNA: TGTGCCAGCAGCTTAGGAGCCATAAGGGATTTCACAGATACGCAGTATTTT. It specifies CASSLGAIRDFTDTQYF.

This clone was detected only a few times. The chain has TRBV5-1 and TRBJ2-5; D possibly matches TRBD1 or TRBD2 (5 bases each). The CDR3 length is 13 residues. Germline-derived CDR1 and CDR2 are SGHRS and YFSETQ. Trimming stripped 0 bases from V and 5 bases from J, with 8 bases between. The CDR3 is CASSLGEGETQYF. In DNA form, the CDR3 reads TGCGCCAGCAGCTTGGGCGAGGGGGAGACCCAGTACTTC. Full variable domain (remainder filled in from reference TRBV5-1 and TRBJ2-5): KAGVTQTPRYLIKTRGQQVTLSCSPISGHRSVSWYQQTPGQGLQFLFEYFSETQRNKGNFPGRFSGRQFSNSRSEMNVSTLELGDSALYLCASSLGEGETQYFGPGTRLLVL.

Here the CDR3 DNA reads TGCGCCAGCAGACCCGGACAGGAACCCGTCCTGACTTTC. Amino acids: CASRPGQEPVLTF. The genes are TRBV5-1 and TRBJ2-6; TRBD1 matches 7 bases. The CDR3 runs 13 residues. Unmatched junction bases numbered 8, after V lost 5 bases and J lost 12 bases. The V gene's germline CDR1 is SGHRS and CDR2 YFSETQ.

The CDR3 is CASSRAEAPNEKLFF. The CDR3 nucleotides read TGCGCCAGCAGCCGGGCCGAGGCCCCTAATGAAAAACTGTTTTTT. The chain is built from TRBV4-3 and TRBJ1-4; D call uncertain. Trimming shortened V by 4 bases and J by 3 bases, and 12 bases separated the two germline ends. Germline CDR1 reads LGHNA; CDR2 reads YSLEER. The CDR3 spans 15 residues.

In this sample, this clone turned up a few times. This chain uses TRBV25-1 with TRBJ1-3, with 7 bases aligning to TRBD1. V was pared by 2 bases and J by 8 bases, with 3 bases of the junction left unmatched. From germline, CDR1 is MGHDK and CDR2 SYGVNS. CDR3 length: 13 amino acids. In nucleotides, the CDR3 is TGTGCCAGCAGTGAACAGGGGGTGGACACCATATATTTT. Translating it yields CASSEQGVDTIYF. Supplemented by reference TRBV25-1 and TRBJ1-3, the full variable domain reads EADIYQTPRYLVIGTGKKITLECSQTMGHDKMYWYQQDPGMELHLIHYSYGVNSTEKGDLSSESTVSRIRTEHFPLTLESARPSHTSQYLCASSEQGVDTIYFGEGSWLTVV.

This clone was counted between two and nine times. The chain couples TRBV10-3 to TRBJ2-5; TRBD2 aligns across 8 bases. Germline CDR1 ENHRY, CDR2 SYGVKD. The CDR3 is made up of 15 amino acids. V shed 3 bases, J shed 4 bases, and the junction held 7 bases outside the gene matches. The CDR3 loop is CAISDPGGAVETQYF. CDR3 bases: TGTGCCATCAGTGATCCCGGGGGGGCCGTAGAGACCCAGTACTTC.

This sequence joins TRBV7-2 and TRBJ1-6, with D uncertain. Trimming cost V 2 bases and J 5 bases, with 10 bases left between them. CDR3 length: 15 amino acids. CDR1 and CDR2 from the germline V gene are SGHTA and FQGNSA. CDR3: CASSLFQVDNSPLHF. The CDR3 nucleotides are TGTGCCAGCAGCTTATTCCAGGTCGATAATTCACCCCTCCACTTT.

CDR3 protein: CASSLAGRGFYEQYF. The CDR3 nucleotides read TGTGCCAGCAGCTTAGCGGGCAGGGGGTTCTACGAGCAGTACTTC. The chain carries TRBV7-8 and TRBJ2-7; 7 positions match TRBD1. Germline assignment: CDR1 SGHVS and CDR2 FQNEAQ. The CDR3 has 15 residues. Germline trimming cut 0 bases from V and 3 bases from J; bases unmatched to any gene: 5.

This clone has only a few counts. The V call is TRBV7-6, the J call TRBJ2-2; weak D call: TRBD1 (5 bases). CDR3 length: 16 residues. Trimming cost V 2 bases and J 3 bases, with 13 bases left between them. Germline V CDR1 and CDR2: SGHVS, FNYEAQ. The CDR3 coding sequence is TGTGCCAGCAGCTTAATCCCGTCCAGGGACACCGGGGAGCTGTTTTTT. It is translated as CASSLIPSRDTGELFF.

The J gene is TRBJ1-2, the V gene TRBV2; D is possibly TRBD1 (5 bases). The ends were cut back, 3 bases at V and 2 bases at J, with 10 bases in the middle. Germline-derived CDR1 and CDR2 are SNHLY and FYNNEI. The CDR3 covers 14 residues. CDR3 sequence: CASSDRQINYGYTF. Here the CDR3 DNA reads TGTGCCAGCAGTGACCGACAGATAAACTATGGCTACACCTTC.

The chain couples TRBV6-5 to TRBJ2-6, with 7 bases fitting TRBD1. From germline, CDR1 is MNHEY and CDR2 SVGAGI. This CDR3 comprises 15 residues. J gave up 4 bases and V 11 bases, and 11 bases lay outside the gene matches. The CDR3 region has the DNA TGTGCCTCGAGAGGGGGCGACAACGGGGCCAACGTCCTGACTTTC. This sequence encodes CASRGGDNGANVLTF.

This clone came up a few times. The chain joins TRBV5-4 to TRBJ2-1; possible D gene TRBD1, 6 bases. CDR3 length: 14 amino acids. Deletions cut 0 bases from V and 6 bases from J, with 10 bases between. In germline, CDR1 is SGHNT, CDR2 YYREEE (reference sequence). The CDR3 spells CASSLDQGSNEQFF. In nucleotides, the CDR3 is TGTGCCAGCAGCTTGGACCAGGGGAGCAATGAGCAGTTCTTC.

There are a few counts of this clone. The same CDR3 is also encoded by other DNA sequences in this sample. V usage is TRBV5-1 and J usage is TRBJ2-6, with a tentative D call TRBD2 (6 bases). The V gene's germline CDR1 is SGHRS and CDR2 YFSETQ. This CDR3 contains 16 residues. V was cut by 3 bases and J by 1 base, with 11 bases left in between. The DNA of the CDR3 is TGCGCCAGCAGCTCCGGGACTCTATCTGGGGCCAACGTCCTGACTTTC. Translated: CASSSGTLSGANVLTF.

This clone came up a few times. The chain joins TRBV2 to TRBJ2-2; D assignment may be TRBD1 or TRBD2 (5 bases each). The CDR3 sequence is 16 residues long. In germline, CDR1 is SNHLY, CDR2 FYNNEI. V shed 1 base and J shed 0 bases, with 9 bases lying between them. CDR3 sequence reads: CASSEVGTANTGELFF. DNA of the CDR3: TGTGCCAGCAGTGAAGTGGGGACCGCGAACACCGGGGAGCTGTTTTTT.

In DNA, the CDR3 is TGTGCCAGTAGTATAGGACCTAGCTCTGGGGCCAACGTCCTGACTTTC. Translation gives CASSIGPSSGANVLTF. This chain connects TRBV19 to TRBJ2-6; the D is unclear. The CDR3 has 16 residues. Germline CDR1 reads LNHDA; CDR2 reads SQIVND (reference sequence). Trimming cost V 1 base and J 0 bases, with 7 bases left between them.

This clone occurred a few times. The CDR3 protein is CASFQSGGSDEQFF. The DNA of the CDR3 is TGTGCCAGCTTCCAGAGCGGGGGGAGCGATGAGCAGTTCTTC. The V and J genes are TRBV18 and TRBJ2-1; 9 bases align to TRBD2. This CDR3 region has 14 residues. The J segment lost 8 bases and the V segment lost 7 bases, leaving 9 bases of the junction unmatched. The V gene's germline CDR1 is KGHSH and CDR2 LQKENI.

This clone was detected ten times or more. The J gene is TRBJ2-1, the V gene TRBV14, with a weak D call TRBD1 (5 bases). The CDR3 extends over 17 amino acids. Germline assignment: CDR1 SGHDN and CDR2 FVKESK. V shed 2 bases and J shed 6 bases, with 20 bases lying between them. The CDR3: CASSQRRGSGLGNEQFF. CDR3 coding DNA: TGTGCCAGCAGCCAACGTAGGGGATCGGGCCTAGGCAATGAGCAGTTCTTC.

The CDR3 sequence: CATSRRTASNEKLFF. CDR3 nucleotides: TGTGCCACCAGCAGGAGGACAGCCTCTAATGAAAAACTGTTTTTT. This rearrangement joins TRBV15 to TRBJ1-4; TRBD1 might be the D (6 bases). Trimming shortened V by 3 bases and J by 3 bases, and 11 bases separated the two germline ends. Per the germline V gene, CDR1 is LNHNV and CDR2 is YYDKDF (reference sequence). The length of the CDR3 is 15 residues.

The chain links TRBV29-1 to TRBJ2-1; 9 bases line up with TRBD1. The CDR3 loop spans 15 amino acids. Germline V gene data show CDR1 as SQVTM and CDR2 as ANQGSEA. With 7 bases clipped from V and 3 bases from J, the junction kept 10 bases outside the gene matches. The CDR3 loop is CSARTGTGFYNEQFF. CDR3 coding DNA: TGCAGCGCCAGAACCGGGACAGGGTTCTACAATGAGCAGTTCTTC.

The table lists this clone with a few counts. This rearrangement joins TRBV19 to TRBJ2-7; 8 bases match TRBD1. Germline trimming cut 3 bases from V and 4 bases from J; bases unmatched to any gene: 11. CDR1 and CDR2 (germline): LNHDA, SQIVND (reference sequence). This CDR3 region has 16 residues. CDR3 sequence reads: CASSMHFSGTGYEQYF. The CDR3 coding sequence is TGTGCCAGTAGTATGCATTTTTCTGGGACAGGTTACGAGCAGTACTTC.

There are a few counts of this clone. The V call is TRBV4-1, the J call TRBJ1-5; TRBD1 aligns across 8 bases. Germline CDR1 and CDR2: MGHRA and YSYEKL. The V and J ends lost 0 bases and 3 bases, in that order; junction bases with no gene match: 7. CDR3 size: 17 residues. CDR3 in amino acids: CASSQDPGQGDNQPQHF. CDR3 coding DNA: TGCGCCAGCAGCCAAGATCCAGGACAGGGTGACAATCAGCCCCAGCATTTT.

V usage is TRBV2 and J usage is TRBJ2-7; the match to TRBD1 covers 9 bases. Germline CDR1 SNHLY, CDR2 FYNNEI. The CDR3 covers 14 residues. V dropped 4 bases and J dropped 2; count of bases not matched to a gene: 3. The CDR3: CASSADRGAYEQYF. The CDR3 DNA is TGTGCCAGCAGTGCGGACAGGGGTGCCTACGAGCAGTACTTC.